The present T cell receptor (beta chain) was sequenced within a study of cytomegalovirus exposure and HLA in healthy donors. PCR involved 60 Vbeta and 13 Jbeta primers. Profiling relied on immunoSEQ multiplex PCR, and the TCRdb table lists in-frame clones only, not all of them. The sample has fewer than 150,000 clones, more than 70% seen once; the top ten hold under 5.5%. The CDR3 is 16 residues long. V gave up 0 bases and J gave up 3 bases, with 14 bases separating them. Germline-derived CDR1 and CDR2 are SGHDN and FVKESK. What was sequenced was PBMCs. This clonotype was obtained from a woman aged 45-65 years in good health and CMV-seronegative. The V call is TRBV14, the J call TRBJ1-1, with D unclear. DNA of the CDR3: TGTGCCAGCAGCCAAGAAGGAGGTCGGTGGGACACTGAAGCTTTCTTT. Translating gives CASSQEGGRWDTEAFF.